What follows are 2 T cell receptor beta chains derived from one specimen sequenced in a study of blood T cell repertoires in COVID-19. The protocol was immunoSEQ multiplex PCR, while the TCRdb copy is restricted to in-frame clones and leaves out a portion. This table has hundreds of thousands of clones, 80% to 90% appearing once. Sample: peripheral blood. The receptors here all came from a woman aged 80 or over with acute or convalescent COVID-19.

The chain links TRBV15 to TRBJ1-5, with D possibly matching TRBD1 (5 bases). The germline V and J ends were trimmed by 3 bases and 3 bases, with 9 bases remaining between them. CDR3 length: 14 residues. Germline V gene data show CDR1 as LNHNV and CDR2 as YYDKDF (reference sequence). For the CDR3, the DNA is TGTGCCACCAGCAGGGCAGGGTACAATCAGCCCCAGCATTTT. Translated, it gives CATSRAGYNQPQHF.

This sequence joins TRBV7-3 and TRBJ2-5; TRBD1 is a possible D gene (5 bases). V was pared by 2 bases and J by 4 bases, with 8 bases between. Germline CDR1 reads SGHTA; CDR2 reads FQGTGA. CDR3 size: 13 residues. In nucleotides, the CDR3 is TGTGCCAGCAGCTTAGGCAGGGTAGAGACCCAGTACTTC. Its translation is CASSLGRVETQYF. The whole variable domain, remainder taken from reference TRBV7-3 and TRBJ2-5, is GAGVSQTPSNKVTEKGKYVELRCDPISGHTALYWYRQSLGQGPEFLIYFQGTGAADDSGLPNDRFFAVRPEGSVSTLKIQRTERGDSAVYLCASSLGRVETQYFGPGTRLLVL.